This T cell receptor (beta chain) was identified in a study of OX40 agonist ivuxolimab in advanced cancers. This clone came up a few times. Its antigen is as yet unknown. Assay used: immunoSEQ multiplex PCR; TCRdb lists only in-frame clones, some missing. The sample yields more than 30,000 clones, 70% to 85% seen once. Germline lookup yields CDR1 MGHRA and CDR2 YSYEKL. CDR3 length: 12 residues. Trimming pared 4 bases from V and 1 base from J, leaving 4 bases between. Regarding the study as a whole: Dosing at 0.1 to 3.0 mg/kg was accompanied by clonal expansion of CD4+ and CD8+ blood T cells by week 6.

The specimen was CD4+ or CD8+ T cells sorted from blood, collected in a trial of the OX40 agonist ivuxolimab. This receptor was identified in an adult with an advanced solid tumor such as melanoma, head and neck, liver or kidney cancer. The chain employs TRBV4-1 and TRBJ1-1, with unresolved D. CDR3 amino acids: CASSPGNTEAFF. For the CDR3, the DNA is TGCGCCAGCAGCCCCGGGAACACTGAAGCTTTCTTT.